These 16 T cell receptor beta chains were sequenced from one sample in a study of response to subunit inactivated influenza vaccine. Each CDR3 protein gets one entry after TCRdb re-called the RT-PCR reads with MiXCR. The profile shows around 650,000 distinct CDR3 sequences, around 14% of them singletons. The source material was PBMCs from blood, sampled 11 to 12 days after vaccination. The receptors stem from a man aged 45-65 years who received an inactivated influenza vaccine.

The J gene is TRBJ2-7, the V gene TRBV6-1, with 10 positions matching TRBD1. The CDR3 consists of 15 residues. Germline V lookup: CDR1 MNHNS, CDR2 SASEGT. Trimming at V came to 7 bases and at J to 6 bases, leaving 12 bases not matched to a gene. CDR3 DNA sequence: TGTGCCAGCACCTACGCACCGGGACAGGGGACCGAGCAGTACTTC. Amino acid sequence: CASTYAPGQGTEQYF.

This clonotype was counted only a few times. The V and J genes are TRBV29-1 and TRBJ2-7; D remains unclear. V was trimmed by 1 base and J by 0 bases, leaving 16 bases between them. Germline-derived CDR1 and CDR2 are SQVTM and ANQGSEA. The CDR3 length is 16 residues. The CDR3: CSVEGVSTSSSYEQYF. Here the CDR3 DNA reads TGCAGCGTTGAAGGGGTTAGCACGTCGAGCTCCTACGAGCAGTACTTC.

This chain links TRBV7-9 with TRBJ2-1; D gene ambiguous. V lost 5 bases and J lost 7, with 6 bases in between. CDR3 size: 11 residues. Looked up from germline, CDR1 is SEHNR and CDR2 is FQNEAQ (reference sequence). Here the CDR3 reads CASSRENEQFF. The CDR3 DNA is TGTGCCAGCAGCAGAGAAAATGAGCAGTTCTTC.

This clonotype was picked up many times. The J gene is TRBJ2-7, the V gene TRBV29-1; the D gene could be TRBD1 or TRBD2 (5 bases each). The V gene lost 7 bases and the J gene lost 3 bases, with 16 bases spanning the gap. CDR1 is SQVTM and CDR2 is ANQGSEA in the germline V gene. CDR3 length equals 13 residues. CDR3 residues: CSAYGTEIYEQYF. The CDR3 DNA reads as TGCAGCGCTTACGGGACCGAGATCTACGAGCAGTACTTC.

This clonotype has a handful of counts. This chain links TRBV2 with TRBJ1-1; 8 bases fit TRBD1. The CDR3 spans 13 residues. Germline V lookup: CDR1 SNHLY, CDR2 FYNNEI. J was trimmed by 5 bases and V by 6 bases; bases with no gene match: 5. CDR3 in DNA: TGTGCCAGCAGAAGGGACAGGCATACTGAAGCTTTCTTT. Its translation is CASRRDRHTEAFF. Filled out from reference TRBV2 and TRBJ1-1, the complete variable domain reads EPEVTQTPSHQVTQMGQEVILRCVPISNHLYFYWYRQILGQKVEFLVSFYNNEISEKSEIFDDQFSVERPDGSNFTLKIRSTKLEDSAMYFCASRRDRHTEAFFGQGTRLTVV.

At least ten counts were recorded for this clonotype. The rearrangement uses TRBV20-1 and TRBJ2-3; 13 positions agree with TRBD2. The ends lost 3 bases at V and 2 bases at J; junction bases unmatched: 8. Germline V gene sequence: CDR1 DFQATT, CDR2 SNEGSKA (reference sequence). This CDR3 has 17 residues. CDR3 DNA sequence: TGCAGTGCTAGTATGATGGGGACTAGCGGGGTCACAGATACGCAGTATTTT. Protein: CSASMMGTSGVTDTQYF.

This clonotype was seen a handful of times. This sequence joins TRBV7-2 and TRBJ1-2; 10 bases are shared with TRBD1. The V gene end was trimmed by 8 bases and the J gene end by 4 bases; junction bases not matched to a gene: 4. Germline values: CDR1 SGHTA, CDR2 FQGNSA. This CDR3 has 13 amino acids. The CDR3 reads CASGDRGPYGYTF. CDR3 DNA: TGTGCCAGCGGGGACAGGGGACCCTATGGCTACACCTTC.

This chain uses TRBV30 with TRBJ2-7, with 10 positions matching TRBD1. Germline assignment: CDR1 GTSNPN and CDR2 SVGIG (reference sequence). The V and J ends lost 5 bases and 2 bases, in that order; junction bases with no gene match: 6. The CDR3 sequence is 14 residues long. CDR3 coding DNA: TGTGCCTGGCGCCGGGACAGGGGTCCCTACGAGCAGTACTTC. Its translation is CAWRRDRGPYEQYF.

This chain links TRBV3-1 with TRBJ2-1, with a possible D match to TRBD1 (6 bases). With 3 bases removed from V and 0 bases from J, the gap between germline ends came to 21 bases. The CDR3 has 19 residues. Germline CDR1 LGHDT, CDR2 YNNKEL (reference sequence). The chain's CDR3 is CASSQPPDPTDSSYNEQFF. CDR3 coding DNA: TGTGCCAGCAGCCAGCCACCCGACCCAACGGACAGCTCCTACAATGAGCAGTTCTTC.

This clonotype has a count of ten or more. The V and J genes are TRBV7-2 and TRBJ2-7; the D is unclear. V was clipped by 5 bases and J by 4 bases, with 12 bases between them. From germline, CDR1 is SGHTA and CDR2 FQGNSA. The CDR3 totals 13 residues. CDR3 protein: CASSRSLGYEQYF. The CDR3 DNA follows: TGTGCCAGCAGCCGAAGCCTAGGTTACGAGCAGTACTTC.

This clonotype was detected a few times. This chain connects TRBV7-2 to TRBJ2-1; possible D gene TRBD2, 5 bases. Germline values: CDR1 SGHTA, CDR2 FQGNSA. The V end was cut by 7 bases, the J end by 8 bases, with 12 bases between. The CDR3 consists of 12 residues. The DNA of the CDR3 is TGTGCCAGCACCGTCGAAGCGGATGAGCAGTTCTTC. It yields the protein CASTVEADEQFF.

The genes are TRBV10-3 and TRBJ2-7, with 9 bases matching TRBD1. Germline V lookup: CDR1 ENHRY, CDR2 SYGVKD. Trimming removed 6 bases from V and 6 bases from J; junction bases left unmatched: 9. The CDR3 is made up of 14 amino acids. The CDR3 sequence is CAIRPGQGSVEQYF. The CDR3 DNA sequence: TGTGCCATCAGGCCGGGACAGGGATCGGTCGAGCAGTACTTC.

Turning to this clonotype: A clone one base away is much larger, so this may be a read error. The chain links TRBV28 to TRBJ2-1, with 8 bases that match TRBD2. The CDR3 loop spans 16 amino acids. Germline-derived CDR1 and CDR2 are MDHEN and SYDVKM. This CDR3 is CPSGPAGTSSYNEQFF. The DNA for the CDR3 is TGTCCCAGCGGGCCTGCCGGGACTAGCTCCTACAATGAGCAGTTCTTC.

This chain connects TRBV18 to TRBJ2-2; no firm D call. V lost 2 bases, J lost 4 bases, and 14 bases lay in between. From germline, CDR1 is KGHSH and CDR2 LQKENI. The CDR3 runs to 16 residues. The CDR3 coding sequence is TGTGCCAGCTCACCATCCCGCAGTTCGAGCACCGGGGAGCTGTTTTTT. Amino acids: CASSPSRSSSTGELFF.

The chain links TRBV19 to TRBJ2-7; the D gene is possibly TRBD1 (6 bases). Trimming shortened V by 8 bases and J by 3 bases, and 17 bases separated the two germline ends. Germline CDR1 reads LNHDA; CDR2 reads SQIVND (reference sequence). The CDR3 has 14 residues. CDR3 loop: CASSLQGLYYEQYF. CDR3 sequence (DNA): TGTGCCAGTTCCCTCCAGGGGTTATACTACGAGCAGTACTTC.

This clonotype was counted between two and nine times. This chain connects TRBV24-1 to TRBJ2-3; unclear D gene. Trimming removed 4 bases at V and 0 bases at J, with 10 bases between. The CDR3 is made up of 15 amino acids. The germline CDR1 and CDR2 sequences are KGHDR and SFDVKD. Here the CDR3 reads CATSDGHTSTDTQYF. The CDR3 region has the DNA TGTGCCACCAGTGACGGGCACACTAGCACAGATACGCAGTATTTT.